These 6 T cell receptor beta chains were all obtained from the same sample, sequenced in a study of cytomegalovirus exposure and HLA in healthy donors. PCR used 60 Vbeta primers and 13 Jbeta primers. Sequencing was performed with immunoSEQ multiplex PCR; in TCRdb, only in-frame clones are kept and a portion is missing. Altogether around 150,000 clones are present, more than 60% being singletons, with the ten largest covering about 9.4%. Sequencing used PBMCs. The source of these receptors is a man under 40 in good health and CMV-seropositive.

CDR3 in amino acids: CASGLLPLANYGYTF. The CDR3 DNA reads TGTGCTAGTGGTTTGCTCCCTCTTGCGAACTATGGCTACACCTTC. The rearrangement links TRBV12-5 to TRBJ1-2; D is uncertain. This CDR3 is 15 amino acids long. Germline V lookup: CDR1 LGHNT, CDR2 FRNRAP. The V gene lost 2 bases and the J gene lost 2 bases, with 12 bases spanning the gap. The variable domain in full, completed from reference TRBV12-5 and TRBJ1-2, reads DARVTQTPRHKVTEMGQEVTMRCQPILGHNTVFWYRQTMMQGLELLAYFRNRAPLDDSGMPKDRFSAEMPDATLATLKIQPSEPRDSAVYFCASGLLPLANYGYTFGSGTRLTVV.

The chain carries TRBV6-1 and TRBJ1-2; a possible D gene is TRBD1 (6 bases). Germline lookup yields CDR1 MNHNS and CDR2 SASEGT. The CDR3 has 13 residues. Trimming left V 6 bases short and J 7 bases short, with 15 bases between. In nucleotides, the CDR3 is TGTGCCAGCAGACCCTCTGGGACATTTGGCTACACCTTC. This gives the protein CASRPSGTFGYTF.

The V gene is TRBV9, the J gene TRBJ2-5; D is unresolved. The DNA end lines up better with TRBJ2-7; the J call may be wrong. The germline V gene has CDR1 SGDLS and CDR2 YYNGEE. The CDR3 totals 13 residues. In DNA, the CDR3 is TGTGCCAGCAGCGTAGACCTCCGTGCCGAGCAGTACTTC. It codes for CASSVDLRAEQYF.

Details on this clone: A read error may produce the germline difference seen at one junction end. The chain is built from TRBV6-1 and TRBJ2-7; the match to TRBD2 covers 8 bases. The CDR3 consists of 12 residues. The V gene's germline CDR1 is MNHNS and CDR2 SASEGT. The CDR3 here is CASRTSEKSANF. The CDR3 nucleotides read TGTGCCAGCAGGACTAGCGAAAAAAGCGCGAACTTC.

This chain joins TRBV5-4 and TRBJ1-2, with 7 bases that match TRBD1. The germline CDR1 and CDR2 sequences are SGHNT and YYREEE (reference sequence). After removal of 0 bases from V and 4 bases from J, the junction contained 6 bases not matched to a gene. The CDR3 has 15 residues. The chain's CDR3 is CASSLGDSRLYGYTF. The CDR3 region has the DNA TGTGCCAGCAGCTTGGGGGACAGTCGCCTCTATGGCTACACCTTC.

The CDR3 nucleotides read TGCGCCAGCAGCCAAGACCCTTCGGGTAGCAATCAGCCCCAGCATTTT. Its protein product is CASSQDPSGSNQPQHF. The V and J genes are TRBV4-1 and TRBJ1-5; D remains ambiguous. Deletions cut 0 bases from V and 0 bases from J, with 9 bases between. Per the germline V gene, CDR1 is MGHRA and CDR2 is YSYEKL. The CDR3 length is 16 residues.